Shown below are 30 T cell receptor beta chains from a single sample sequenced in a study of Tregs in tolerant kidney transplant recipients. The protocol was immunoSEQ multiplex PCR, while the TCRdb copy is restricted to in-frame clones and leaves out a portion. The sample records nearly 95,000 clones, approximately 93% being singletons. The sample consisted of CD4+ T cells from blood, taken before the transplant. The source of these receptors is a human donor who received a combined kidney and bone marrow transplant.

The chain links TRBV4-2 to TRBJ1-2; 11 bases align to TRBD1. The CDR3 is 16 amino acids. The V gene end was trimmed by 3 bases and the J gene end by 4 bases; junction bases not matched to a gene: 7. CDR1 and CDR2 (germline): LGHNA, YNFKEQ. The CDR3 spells CASSQQPGQGGYGYTF. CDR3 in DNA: TGTGCCAGCAGCCAGCAACCGGGACAGGGGGGCTATGGCTACACCTTC.

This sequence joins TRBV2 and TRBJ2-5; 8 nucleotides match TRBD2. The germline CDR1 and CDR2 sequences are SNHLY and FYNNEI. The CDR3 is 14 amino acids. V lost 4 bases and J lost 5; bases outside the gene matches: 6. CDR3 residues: CASSVGGGRETQYF. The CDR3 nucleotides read TGTGCCAGCAGTGTTGGCGGGGGGCGGGAGACCCAGTACTTC.

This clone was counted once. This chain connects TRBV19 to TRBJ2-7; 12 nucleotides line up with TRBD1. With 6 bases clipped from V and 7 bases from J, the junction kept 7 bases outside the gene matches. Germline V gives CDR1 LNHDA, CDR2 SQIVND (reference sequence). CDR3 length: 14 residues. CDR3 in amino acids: CASRSGQGAWEQYF. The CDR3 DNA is TGTGCCAGTAGATCGGGACAGGGGGCTTGGGAGCAGTACTTC.

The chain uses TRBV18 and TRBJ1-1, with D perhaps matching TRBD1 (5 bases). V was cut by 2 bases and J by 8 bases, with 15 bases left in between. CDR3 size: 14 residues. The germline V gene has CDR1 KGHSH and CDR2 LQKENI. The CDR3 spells CASSPGAAPGEAFF. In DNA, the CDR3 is TGTGCCAGCTCACCAGGGGCGGCCCCGGGCGAAGCTTTCTTT.

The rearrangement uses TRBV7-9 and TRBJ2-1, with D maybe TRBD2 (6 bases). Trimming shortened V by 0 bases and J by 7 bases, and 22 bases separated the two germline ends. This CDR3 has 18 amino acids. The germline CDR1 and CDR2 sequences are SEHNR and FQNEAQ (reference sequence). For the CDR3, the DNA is TGTGCCAGCAGCTTAGCTTGGGGAGCGGGTAGTGCCGTAAATGAGCAGTTCTTC. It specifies CASSLAWGAGSAVNEQFF.

As DNA, the CDR3 is TGTGCCACCAGCAAACAGGAGTCCTACGAGCAGTACTTC. This sequence encodes CATSKQESYEQYF. The chain couples TRBV15 to TRBJ2-7, with D possibly being TRBD1 (5 bases). CDR1 is LNHNV, CDR2 YYDKDF, per germline (reference sequence). This CDR3 comprises 13 residues. Trimming took 4 bases from V and 1 from J, leaving 8 bases between them.

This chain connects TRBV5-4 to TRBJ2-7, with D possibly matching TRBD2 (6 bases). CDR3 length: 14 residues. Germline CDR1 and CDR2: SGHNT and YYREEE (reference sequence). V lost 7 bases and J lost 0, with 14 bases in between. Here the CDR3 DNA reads TGTGCCAGCGCAGACGGGAGATCCTCCTACGAGCAGTACTTC. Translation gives CASADGRSSYEQYF.

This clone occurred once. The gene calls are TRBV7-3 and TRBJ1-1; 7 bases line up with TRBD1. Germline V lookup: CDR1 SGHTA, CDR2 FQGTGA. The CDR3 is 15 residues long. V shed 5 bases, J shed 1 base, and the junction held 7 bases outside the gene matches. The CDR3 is CASSPRGRRNTEAFF. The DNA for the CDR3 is TGTGCCAGCAGCCCAAGGGGGCGGAGGAACACTGAAGCTTTCTTT.

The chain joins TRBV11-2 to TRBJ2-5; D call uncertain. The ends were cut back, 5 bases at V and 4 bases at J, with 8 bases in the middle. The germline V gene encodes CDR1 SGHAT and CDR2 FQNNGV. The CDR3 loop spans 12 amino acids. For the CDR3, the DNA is TGTGCCAGCAGCCCCCTCGGAGAGACCCAGTACTTC. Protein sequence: CASSPLGETQYF.

The CDR3 DNA reads TGTGCCATCGGGCAGGGAGAGACCCAGTACTTC. It encodes CAIGQGETQYF. The J gene is TRBJ2-5, the V gene TRBV10-3; possible D gene TRBD1, 5 bases. V was pared by 8 bases and J by 4 bases, with 8 bases between. Germline assignment: CDR1 ENHRY and CDR2 SYGVKD. The CDR3 loop spans 11 amino acids.

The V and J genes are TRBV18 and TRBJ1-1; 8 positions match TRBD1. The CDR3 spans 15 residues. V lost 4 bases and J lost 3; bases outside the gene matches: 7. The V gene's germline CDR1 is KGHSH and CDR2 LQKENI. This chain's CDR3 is CASSHSTGEDTEAFF. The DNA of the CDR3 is TGTGCCAGCTCACACTCGACAGGGGAGGACACTGAAGCTTTCTTT.

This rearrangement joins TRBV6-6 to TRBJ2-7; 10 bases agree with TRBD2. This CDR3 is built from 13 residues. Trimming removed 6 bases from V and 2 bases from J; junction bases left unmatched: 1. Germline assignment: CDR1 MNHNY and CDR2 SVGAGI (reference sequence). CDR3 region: CASRLAGAYEQYF. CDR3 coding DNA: TGTGCCAGCAGGCTAGCGGGAGCCTACGAGCAGTACTTC.

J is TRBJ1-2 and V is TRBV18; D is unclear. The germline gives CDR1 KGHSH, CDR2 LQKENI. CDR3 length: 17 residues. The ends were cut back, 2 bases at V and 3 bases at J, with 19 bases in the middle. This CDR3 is CASSPGTHGSLDYGYTF. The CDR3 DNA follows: TGTGCCAGCTCACCAGGAACTCATGGGAGCCTCGACTATGGCTACACCTTC.

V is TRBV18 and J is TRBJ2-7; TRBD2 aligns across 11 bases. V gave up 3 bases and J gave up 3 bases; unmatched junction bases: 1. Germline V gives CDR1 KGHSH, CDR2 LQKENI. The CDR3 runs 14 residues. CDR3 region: CASSPGTSGYEQYF. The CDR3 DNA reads TGTGCCAGCTCACCTGGGACTAGCGGCTACGAGCAGTACTTC. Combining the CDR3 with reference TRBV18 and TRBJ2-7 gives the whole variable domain NAGVMQNPRHLVRRRGQEARLRCSPMKGHSHVYWYRQLPEEGLKFMVYLQKENIIDESGMPKERFSAEFPKEGPSILRIQQVVRGDSAAYFCASSPGTSGYEQYFGPGTRLTVT.

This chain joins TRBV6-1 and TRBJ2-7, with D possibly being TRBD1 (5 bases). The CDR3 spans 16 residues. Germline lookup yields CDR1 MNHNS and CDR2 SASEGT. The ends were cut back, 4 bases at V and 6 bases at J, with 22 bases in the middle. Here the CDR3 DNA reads TGTGCCAGCAGTGGACGACAGTTCTTGTCCCCAAGCGAGCAGTACTTC. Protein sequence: CASSGRQFLSPSEQYF.

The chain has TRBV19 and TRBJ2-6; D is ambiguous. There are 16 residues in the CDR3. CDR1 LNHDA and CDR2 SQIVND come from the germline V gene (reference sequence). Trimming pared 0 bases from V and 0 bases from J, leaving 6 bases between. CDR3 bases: TGTGCCAGTAGTATAGAAGCAGGCTCTGGGGCCAACGTCCTGACTTTC. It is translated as CASSIEAGSGANVLTF.

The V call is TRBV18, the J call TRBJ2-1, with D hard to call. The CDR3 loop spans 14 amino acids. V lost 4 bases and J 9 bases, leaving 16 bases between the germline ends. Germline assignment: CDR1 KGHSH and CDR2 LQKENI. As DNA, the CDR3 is TGTGCCAGCTCACTTGCCGCACTTAGTGGTGAGCAGTTCTTC. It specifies CASSLAALSGEQFF.

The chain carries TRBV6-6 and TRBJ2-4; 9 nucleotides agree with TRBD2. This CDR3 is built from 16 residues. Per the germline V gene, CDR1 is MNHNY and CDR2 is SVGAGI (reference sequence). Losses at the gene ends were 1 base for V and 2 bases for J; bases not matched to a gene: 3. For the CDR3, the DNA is TGTGCCAGCAGTTACTTTAGCGGGAGCCCCAAAAACATTCAGTACTTC. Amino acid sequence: CASSYFSGSPKNIQYF.

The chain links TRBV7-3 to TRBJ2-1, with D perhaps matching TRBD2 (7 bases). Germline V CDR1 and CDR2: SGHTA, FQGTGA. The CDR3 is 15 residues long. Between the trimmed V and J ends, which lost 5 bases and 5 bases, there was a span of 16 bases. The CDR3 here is CASSPPGGTNNEQFF. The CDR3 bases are TGTGCCAGCAGCCCTCCGGGGGGCACAAACAATGAGCAGTTCTTC.

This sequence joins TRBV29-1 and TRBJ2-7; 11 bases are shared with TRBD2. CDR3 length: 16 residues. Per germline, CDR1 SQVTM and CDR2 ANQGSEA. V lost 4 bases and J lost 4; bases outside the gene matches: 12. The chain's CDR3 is CSVGPITSGSKYEQYF. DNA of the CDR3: TGCAGCGTTGGCCCCATAACTAGCGGGAGTAAGTACGAGCAGTACTTC.

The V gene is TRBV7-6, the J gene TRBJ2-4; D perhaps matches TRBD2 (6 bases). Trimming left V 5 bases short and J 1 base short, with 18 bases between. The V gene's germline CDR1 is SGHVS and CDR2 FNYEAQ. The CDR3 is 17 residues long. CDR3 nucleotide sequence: TGTGCCAGCAGCCCTCTGGGGCGGACTATGGCCAAAAACATTCAGTACTTC. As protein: CASSPLGRTMAKNIQYF.

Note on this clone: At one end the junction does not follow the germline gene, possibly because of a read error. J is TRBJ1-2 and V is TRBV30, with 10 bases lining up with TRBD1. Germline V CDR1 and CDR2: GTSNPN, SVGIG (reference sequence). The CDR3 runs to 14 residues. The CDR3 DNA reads TGTGCCTGGAGTGTACTTGGGACAGGGGTGGTGGAGGGCTTC. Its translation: CAWSVLGTGVVEGF.

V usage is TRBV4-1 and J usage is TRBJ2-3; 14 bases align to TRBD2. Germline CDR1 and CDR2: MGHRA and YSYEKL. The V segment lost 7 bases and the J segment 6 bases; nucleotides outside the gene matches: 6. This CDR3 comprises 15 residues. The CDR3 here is CASKQGLAGEDTQYF. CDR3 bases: TGCGCCAGCAAACAGGGACTAGCGGGGGAGGATACGCAGTATTTT.

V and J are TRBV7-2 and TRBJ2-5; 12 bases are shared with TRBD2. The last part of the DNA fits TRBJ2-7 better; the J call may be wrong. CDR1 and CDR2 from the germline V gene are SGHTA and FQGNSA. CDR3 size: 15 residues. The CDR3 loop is CASSSQLAGGYEQYF. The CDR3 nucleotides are TGTGCCAGCAGCTCGCAACTAGCGGGAGGATACGAGCAGTACTTC.

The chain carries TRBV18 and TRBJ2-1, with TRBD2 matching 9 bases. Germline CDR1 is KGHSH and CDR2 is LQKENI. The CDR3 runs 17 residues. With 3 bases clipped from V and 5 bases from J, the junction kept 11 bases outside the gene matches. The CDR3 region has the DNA TGTGCCAGCTCACCGTACCGGCGGGGGGGGCTAAACAATGAGCAGTTCTTC. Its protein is CASSPYRRGGLNNEQFF.

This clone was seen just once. The CDR3 DNA follows: TGTGCCAGCAGCCAGATGGGACTAGCGGGAGTTAATGAGCAGTTCTTC. It codes for CASSQMGLAGVNEQFF. The rearrangement joins TRBV11-3 to TRBJ2-1; 14 bases align to TRBD2. The CDR3 sequence is 16 residues long. Germline V gene data show CDR1 as SGHNT and CDR2 as YENEEA. Trimming cost V 5 bases and J 7 bases; bases outside gene matches: 7. Filled out from reference TRBV11-3 and TRBJ2-1, the complete variable domain reads EAGVVQSPRYKIIEKKQPVAFWCNPISGHNTLYWYLQNLGQGPELLIRYENEEAVDDSQLPKDRFSAERLKGVDSTLKIQPAELGDSAVYLCASSQMGLAGVNEQFFGPGTRLTVL.

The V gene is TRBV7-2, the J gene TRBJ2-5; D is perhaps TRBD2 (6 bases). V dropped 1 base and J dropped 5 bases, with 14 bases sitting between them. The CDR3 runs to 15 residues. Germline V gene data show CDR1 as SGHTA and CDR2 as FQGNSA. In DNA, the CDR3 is TGTGCCAGCAGCTTAGAGGAGGGAAGGTGGGAGACCCAGTACTTC. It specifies CASSLEEGRWETQYF. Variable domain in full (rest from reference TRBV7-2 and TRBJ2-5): GAGVSQSPSNKVTEKGKDVELRCDPISGHTALYWYRQSLGQGLEFLIYFQGNSAPDKSGLPSDRFSAERTGGSVSTLTIQRTQQEDSAVYLCASSLEEGRWETQYFGPGTRLLVL.

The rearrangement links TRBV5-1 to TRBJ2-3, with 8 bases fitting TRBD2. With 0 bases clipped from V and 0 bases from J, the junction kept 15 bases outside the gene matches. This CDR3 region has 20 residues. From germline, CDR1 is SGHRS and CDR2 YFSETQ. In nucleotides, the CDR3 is TGCGCCAGCAGCTTGGAAAAGCGTCCGCGGGGGGTCTTTAGCACAGATACGCAGTATTTT. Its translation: CASSLEKRPRGVFSTDTQYF.

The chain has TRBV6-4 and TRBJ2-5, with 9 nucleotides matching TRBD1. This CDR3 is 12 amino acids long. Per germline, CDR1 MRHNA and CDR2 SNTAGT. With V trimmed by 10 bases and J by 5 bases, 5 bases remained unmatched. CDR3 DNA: TGTGCCAAACAGGGGGCAGTGGAGACCCAGTACTTC. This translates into CAKQGAVETQYF.

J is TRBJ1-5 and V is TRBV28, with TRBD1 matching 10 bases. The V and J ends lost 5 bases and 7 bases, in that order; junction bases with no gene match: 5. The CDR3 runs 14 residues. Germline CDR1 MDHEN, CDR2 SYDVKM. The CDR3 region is CASSTRQGAQPQHF. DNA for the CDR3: TGTGCCAGCAGTACCCGACAGGGGGCCCAGCCCCAGCATTTT. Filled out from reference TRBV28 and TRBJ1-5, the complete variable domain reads DVKVTQSSRYLVKRTGEKVFLECVQDMDHENMFWYRQDPGLGLRLIYFSYDVKMKEKGDIPEGYSVSREKKERFSLILESASTNQTSMYLCASSTRQGAQPQHFGDGTRLSIL.